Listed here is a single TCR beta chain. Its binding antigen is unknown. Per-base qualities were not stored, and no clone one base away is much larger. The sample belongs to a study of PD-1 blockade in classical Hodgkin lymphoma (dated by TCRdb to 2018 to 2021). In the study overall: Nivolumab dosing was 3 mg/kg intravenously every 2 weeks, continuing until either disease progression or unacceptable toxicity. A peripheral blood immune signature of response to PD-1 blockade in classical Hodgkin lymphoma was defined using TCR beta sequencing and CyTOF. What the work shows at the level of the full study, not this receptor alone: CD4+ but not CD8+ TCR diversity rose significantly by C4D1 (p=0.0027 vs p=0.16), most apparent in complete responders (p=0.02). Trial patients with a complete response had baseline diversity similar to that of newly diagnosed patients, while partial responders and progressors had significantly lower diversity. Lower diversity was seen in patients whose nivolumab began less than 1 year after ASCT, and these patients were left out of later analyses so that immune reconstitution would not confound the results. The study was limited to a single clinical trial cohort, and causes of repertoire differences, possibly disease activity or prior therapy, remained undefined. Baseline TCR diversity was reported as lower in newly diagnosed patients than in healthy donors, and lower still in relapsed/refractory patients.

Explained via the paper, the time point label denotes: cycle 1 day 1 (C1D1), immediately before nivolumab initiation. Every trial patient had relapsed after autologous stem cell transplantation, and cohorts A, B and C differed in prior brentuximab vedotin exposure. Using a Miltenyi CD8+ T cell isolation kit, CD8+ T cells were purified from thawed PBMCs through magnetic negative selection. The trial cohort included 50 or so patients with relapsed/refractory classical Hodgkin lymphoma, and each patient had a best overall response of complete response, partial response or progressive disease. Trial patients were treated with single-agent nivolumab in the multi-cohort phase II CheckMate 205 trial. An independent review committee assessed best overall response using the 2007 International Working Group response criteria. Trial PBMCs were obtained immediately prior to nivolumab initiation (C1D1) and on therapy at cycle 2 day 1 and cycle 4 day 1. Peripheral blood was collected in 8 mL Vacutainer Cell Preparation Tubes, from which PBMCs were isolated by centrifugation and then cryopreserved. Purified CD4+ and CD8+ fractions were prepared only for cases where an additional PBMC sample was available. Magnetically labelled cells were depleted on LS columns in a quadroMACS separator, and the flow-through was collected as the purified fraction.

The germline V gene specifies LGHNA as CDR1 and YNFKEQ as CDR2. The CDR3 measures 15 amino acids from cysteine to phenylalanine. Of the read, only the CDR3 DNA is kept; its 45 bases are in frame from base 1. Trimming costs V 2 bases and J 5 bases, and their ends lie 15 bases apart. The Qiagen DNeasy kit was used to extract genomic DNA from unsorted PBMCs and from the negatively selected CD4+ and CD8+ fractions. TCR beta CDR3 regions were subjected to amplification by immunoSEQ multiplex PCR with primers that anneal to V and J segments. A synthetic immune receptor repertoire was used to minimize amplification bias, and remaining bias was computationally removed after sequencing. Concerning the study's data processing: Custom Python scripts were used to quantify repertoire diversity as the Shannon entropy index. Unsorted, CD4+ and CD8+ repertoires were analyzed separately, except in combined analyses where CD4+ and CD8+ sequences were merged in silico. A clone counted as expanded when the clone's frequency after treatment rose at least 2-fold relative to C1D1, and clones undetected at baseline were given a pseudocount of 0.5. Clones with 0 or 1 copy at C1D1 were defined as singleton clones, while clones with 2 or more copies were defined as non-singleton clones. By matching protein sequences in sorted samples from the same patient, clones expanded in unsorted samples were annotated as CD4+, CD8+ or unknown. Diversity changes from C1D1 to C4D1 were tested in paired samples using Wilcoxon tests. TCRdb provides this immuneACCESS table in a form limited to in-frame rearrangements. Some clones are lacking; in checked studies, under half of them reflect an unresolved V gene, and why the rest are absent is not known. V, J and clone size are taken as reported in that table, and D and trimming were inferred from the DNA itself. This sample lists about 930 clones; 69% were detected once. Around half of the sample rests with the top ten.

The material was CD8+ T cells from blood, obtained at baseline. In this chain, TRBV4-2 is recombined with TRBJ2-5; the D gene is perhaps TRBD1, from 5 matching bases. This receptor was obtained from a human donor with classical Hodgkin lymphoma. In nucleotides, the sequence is TGTGCCAGCAGCCAATCCTTTCAGCCAGGGGAGACCCAGTACTTC. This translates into CASSQSFQPGETQYF.